This TCR beta chain was retrieved from a study of blood T cell repertoires in COVID-19. Overall study context: PBMCs, B-cell-depleted T cells, or T cells were the source of the cDNA or gDNA that made up the material.

Those enrolled, adults aged 18 to 89 years, came from fewer than 25 US areas. Recovered status applied to Cohort 3 donors who had two consecutive negative PCRs. It also applied to those with clearance or with symptom resolution. In the authors' workflow: Amplification with reference gene primers provided the estimates of nucleated cell counts. Assay: immunoSEQ multiplex PCR; the TCRdb copy retains only in-frame clones and omits some. V and J calls and clone size are copied from that table; D and trimming were computed from the DNA. The sample has around 390,000 clones, around nine tenths seen once. The receptor was derived from a woman in her 50s who had recovered from COVID-19. The sequencing sample was made of PBMCs or T cells enriched from blood (not recorded which).

The CDR3 bases are TGCAGCGTTGAAGGGCAGGAGGATGGCTACACCTTC. It encodes CSVEGQEDGYTF. This chain uses TRBV29-1 with TRBJ1-2; D remains unclear. Germline V lookup: CDR1 SQVTM, CDR2 ANQGSEA. V was cut by 1 base and J by 6 bases, with 9 bases left in between. The CDR3 totals 12 residues.